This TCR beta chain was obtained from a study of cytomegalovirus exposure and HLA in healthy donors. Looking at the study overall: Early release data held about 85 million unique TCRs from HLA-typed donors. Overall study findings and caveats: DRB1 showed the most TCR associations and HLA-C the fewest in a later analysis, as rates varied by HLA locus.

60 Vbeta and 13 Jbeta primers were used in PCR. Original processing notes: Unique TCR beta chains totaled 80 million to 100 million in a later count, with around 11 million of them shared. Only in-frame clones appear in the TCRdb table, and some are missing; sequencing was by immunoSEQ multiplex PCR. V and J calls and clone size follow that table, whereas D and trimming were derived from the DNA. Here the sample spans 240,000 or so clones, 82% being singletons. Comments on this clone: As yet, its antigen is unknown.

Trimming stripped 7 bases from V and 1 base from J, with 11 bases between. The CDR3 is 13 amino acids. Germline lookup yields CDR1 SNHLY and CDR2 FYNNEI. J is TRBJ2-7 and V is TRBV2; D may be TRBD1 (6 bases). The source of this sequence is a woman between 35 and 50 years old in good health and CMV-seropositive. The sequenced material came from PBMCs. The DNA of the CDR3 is TGTGCCAGCATTGGGACATGGTCCTACGAGCAGTACTTC. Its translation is CASIGTWSYEQYF.